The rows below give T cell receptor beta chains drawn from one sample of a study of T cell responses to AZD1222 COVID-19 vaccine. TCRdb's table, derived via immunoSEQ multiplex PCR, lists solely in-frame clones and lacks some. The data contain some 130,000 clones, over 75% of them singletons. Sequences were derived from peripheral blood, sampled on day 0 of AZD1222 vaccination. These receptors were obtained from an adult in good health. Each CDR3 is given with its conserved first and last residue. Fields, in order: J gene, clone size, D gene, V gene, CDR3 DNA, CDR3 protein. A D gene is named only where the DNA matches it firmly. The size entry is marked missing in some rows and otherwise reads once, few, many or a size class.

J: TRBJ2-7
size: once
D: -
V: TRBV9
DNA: TGTGCCAGCAGCGTAGGCGGTAGTTCCTCCTACGAGCAGTACTTC
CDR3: CASSVGGSSSYEQYF

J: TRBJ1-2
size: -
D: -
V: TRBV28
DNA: TGTGCCAGCAGCCTAAACGGGGGGCTCGGCTACACCTTC
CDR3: CASSLNGGLGYTF

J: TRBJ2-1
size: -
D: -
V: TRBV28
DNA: TGTGCCAGCAGTTTGTCCCTAACCTACAATGAGCAGTTCTTC
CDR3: CASSLSLTYNEQFF

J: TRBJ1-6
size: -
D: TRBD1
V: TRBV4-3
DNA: TGCGCCAGCAGCCAAGATAGAGGAGAGGGGGCTCTTAATTCACCCCTCCACTTT
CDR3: CASSQDRGEGALNSPLHF

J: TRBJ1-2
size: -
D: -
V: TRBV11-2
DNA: TGTGCCAGCAGGGATGGGCGTTCCTATGGCTACACCTTC
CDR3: CASRDGRSYGYTF

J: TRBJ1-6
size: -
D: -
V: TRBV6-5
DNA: TGTGCCAGCTTAGCGGCCGGACGCTCCTATTCACCCCTCCACTTT
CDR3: CASLAAGRSYSPLHF

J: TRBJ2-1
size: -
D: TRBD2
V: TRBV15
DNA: TGTGCCACCAGCAGGGGTTCGGGAGCGGGATCATATGAGCAGTTCTTC
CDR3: CATSRGSGAGSYEQFF

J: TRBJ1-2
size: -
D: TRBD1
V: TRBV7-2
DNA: TGTGCCAGCAGCAGAGACAGGGGGTCTGGCTACACCTTC
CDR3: CASSRDRGSGYTF

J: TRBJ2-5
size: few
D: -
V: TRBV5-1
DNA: TGCGCCAGCAGCGACGGTTGGGAGACCCAGTACTTC
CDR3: CASSDGWETQYF

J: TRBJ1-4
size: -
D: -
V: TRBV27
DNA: TGTGCCAGCAGTTTAAAGGGTAAGGTCGAAAAACTGTTTTTT
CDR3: CASSLKGKVEKLFF

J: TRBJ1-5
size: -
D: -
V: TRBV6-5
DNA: TGTGCCAGCAGCCGACGGGGGGATCAGCCCCAGCATTTT
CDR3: CASSRRGDQPQHF

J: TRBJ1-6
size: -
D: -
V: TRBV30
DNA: TGTGCCTGGAGTGTCGACTCATTCACCCTCCACTTT
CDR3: CAWSVDSFTLHF

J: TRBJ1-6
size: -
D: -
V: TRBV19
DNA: TGTGCCAGTAGTTTAGTGGGGGATTCACCCCTCCACTTT
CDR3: CASSLVGDSPLHF

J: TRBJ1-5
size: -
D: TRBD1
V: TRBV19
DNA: TGTGCCAGTAGTACAGGGGGGGAGCCCCAGCATTTT
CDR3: CASSTGGEPQHF

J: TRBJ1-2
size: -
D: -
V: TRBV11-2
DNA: TGTGCCAGCAGCTTGGTCGTCGGACGCGAAGGGTTC
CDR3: CASSLVVGREGF

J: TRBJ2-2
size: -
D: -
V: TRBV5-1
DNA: TGCGCCAGCAGCTTGCAGGGGGGCACCGGGGAGCTGTTTTTT
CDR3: CASSLQGGTGELFF

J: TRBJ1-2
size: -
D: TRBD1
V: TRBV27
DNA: TGTGCCAGCAGAGCGGGACAGGGGGCTACTAACTATGGCTACACCTTC
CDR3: CASRAGQGATNYGYTF

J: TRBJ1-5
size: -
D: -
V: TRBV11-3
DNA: TGTGCCAGCAGCCCCAAATCCGACAGTAGAGATCAGCCCCAGCATTTT
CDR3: CASSPKSDSRDQPQHF

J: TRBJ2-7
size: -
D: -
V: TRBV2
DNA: TGTGCCAGCAGTGAGGTTGTAGTAGGGGCCGAGCAGTACTTC
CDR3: CASSEVVVGAEQYF

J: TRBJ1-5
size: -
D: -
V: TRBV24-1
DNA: TGTGCCACCAGTGATCCTAAAACGAGCAATCAGCCCCAGCATTTT
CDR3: CATSDPKTSNQPQHF

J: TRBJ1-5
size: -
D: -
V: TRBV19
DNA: TGTGCCAGTAGTATAGCGGGCCAGCCCCAGCATTTT
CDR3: CASSIAGQPQHF

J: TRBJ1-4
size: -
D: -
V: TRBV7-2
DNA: TGTGCCAGCAGCCCCGGCCCGATAAATGAAAAACTGTTTTTT
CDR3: CASSPGPINEKLFF

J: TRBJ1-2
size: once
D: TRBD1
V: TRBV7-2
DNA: TGTGCCAGCAGCTTAGGGCAGGGGGCTGGTGGCTACACCTTC
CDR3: CASSLGQGAGGYTF

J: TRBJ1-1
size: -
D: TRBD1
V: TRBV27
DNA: TGTGCCAGCAGTCCCAAGACAGGGCGGTACACTGAAGCTTTCTTT
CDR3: CASSPKTGRYTEAFF

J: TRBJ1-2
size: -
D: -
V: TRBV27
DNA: TGTGCCAGCAGTTACCAGGGCGGCGTTAACTATGGCTACACCTTC
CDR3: CASSYQGGVNYGYTF

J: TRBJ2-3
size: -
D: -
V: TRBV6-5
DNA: TGTGCCAGCAGTTACTCGAATCTGGGCACAGATACGCAGTATTTT
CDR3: CASSYSNLGTDTQYF

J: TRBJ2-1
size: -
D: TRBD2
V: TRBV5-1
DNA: TGCGCCAGCAGCTTGGTAGTTAGCGGGGGTTACAATGAGCAGTTCTTC
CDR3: CASSLVVSGGYNEQFF

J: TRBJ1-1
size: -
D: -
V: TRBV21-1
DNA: TGTGCCAGCAGCGGTACCTGGGAGCCTGAAGCTTTCTTT
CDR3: CASSGTWEPEAFF

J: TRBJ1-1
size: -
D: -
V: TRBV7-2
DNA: TGTGCCAGCAGCTGGAGCTCCACTGAAGCTTTCTTT
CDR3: CASSWSSTEAFF

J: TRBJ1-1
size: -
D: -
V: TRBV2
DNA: TGTGCCAGCAGTGAAGATGAATCGTACACTGAAGCTTTCTTT
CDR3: CASSEDESYTEAFF

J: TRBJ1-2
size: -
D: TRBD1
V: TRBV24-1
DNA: TGTGCCACCAGTGACCCGCAGACAGGGGGCCGGGGCTACACCTTC
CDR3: CATSDPQTGGRGYTF

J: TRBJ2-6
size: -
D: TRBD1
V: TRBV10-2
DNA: TGCGCCAGTAGAGACAGGGGGGCTAGCTCTGGGGCCAACGTCCTGACTTTC
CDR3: CASRDRGASSGANVLTF

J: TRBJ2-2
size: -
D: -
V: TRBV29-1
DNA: TGCAGCGTCCCAGCTCGGACAGATACGAACACCGGGGAGCTGTTTTTT
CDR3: CSVPARTDTNTGELFF

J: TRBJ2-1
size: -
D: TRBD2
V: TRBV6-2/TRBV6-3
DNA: TGTGCCAGCAGTTACTTCCCAAGACTAGCGGGGAGCTCCTACAATGAGCAGTTCTTC
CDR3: CASSYFPRLAGSSYNEQFF

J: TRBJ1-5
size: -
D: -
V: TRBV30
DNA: TGTGCCTGGAGTTTACACCGAACGATTAGCAATCAGCCCCAGCATTTT
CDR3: CAWSLHRTISNQPQHF

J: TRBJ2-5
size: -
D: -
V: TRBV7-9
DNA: TGTGCCAGCAGCTTGGGATTCCGGGAGCAAGAGACCCAGTACTTC
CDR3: CASSLGFREQETQYF

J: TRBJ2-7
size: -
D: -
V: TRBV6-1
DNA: TGTGCCAGCAGTGAAGCGTCGGGGAGCGAGCAGTACTTC
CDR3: CASSEASGSEQYF